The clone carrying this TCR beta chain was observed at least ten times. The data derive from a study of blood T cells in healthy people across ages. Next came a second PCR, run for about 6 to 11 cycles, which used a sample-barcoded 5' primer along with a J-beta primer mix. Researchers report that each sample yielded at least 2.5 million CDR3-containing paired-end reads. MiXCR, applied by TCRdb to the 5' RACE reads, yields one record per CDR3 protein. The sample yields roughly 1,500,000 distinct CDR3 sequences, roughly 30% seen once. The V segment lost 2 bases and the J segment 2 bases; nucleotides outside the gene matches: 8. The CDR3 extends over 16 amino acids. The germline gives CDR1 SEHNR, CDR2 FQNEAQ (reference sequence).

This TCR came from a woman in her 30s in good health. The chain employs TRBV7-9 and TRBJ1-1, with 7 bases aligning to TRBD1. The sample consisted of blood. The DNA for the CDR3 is TGTGCCAGCAGCTTACCTCCGGGACAGACTAACACTGAAGCTTTCTTT. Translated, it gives CASSLPPGQTNTEAFF. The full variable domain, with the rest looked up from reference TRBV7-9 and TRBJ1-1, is DTGVSQNPRHKITKRGQNVTFRCDPISEHNRLYWYRQTLGQGPEFLTYFQNEAQLEKSRLLSDRFSAERPKGSFSTLEIQRTEQGDSAMYLCASSLPPGQTNTEAFFGQGTRLTVV.